Below are 30 T cell receptor beta chains sequenced from a single sample in a study of beta chain features in type 1 diabetes (dated by TCRdb to 2017 to 2018). The library was obtained by the immunoSEQ multiplex PCR assay. The entire amount of isolated RNA was reverse transcribed using the High Capacity cDNA Reverse Transcription Kit, so the sequenced TCRB transcripts were expressed ones. Here the immuneACCESS table is served through TCRdb, limited to in-frame sequences with V and J called. Missing clones are a known gap in these copies; in checked studies unresolved V genes cover under half, and the rest lacks a known reason. The sample records roughly 450,000 clones, about an eighth of which are singletons. Of the sample, over 0.035% falls within the top ten clones. The sequenced sample was naive CD4+ T cells from blood. According to the study, the label for this sample's cell subset or site signals: true naive CD4+ T cells. These receptors originate from a young woman in good health.

In its sample, this clone was seen a few times. The same CDR3 arises from other DNA sequences in this sample as well. The CDR3 is CASGETQYF. The DNA for the CDR3 is TGTGCCAGCGGAGAGACCCAGTACTTC. The gene calls are TRBV28 and TRBJ2-5; D not resolved. This CDR3 contains 9 residues. Trimming shortened V by 8 bases and J by 4 bases, and 2 bases separated the two germline ends. Germline CDR1 is MDHEN and CDR2 is SYDVKM.

The rearrangement joins TRBV15 to TRBJ2-7; TRBD1 agrees at 8 bases. Germline V gives CDR1 LNHNV, CDR2 YYDKDF (reference sequence). CDR3 length: 16 residues. The V gene end was trimmed by 1 base and the J gene end by 3 bases; junction bases not matched to a gene: 8. The CDR3, as DNA: TGTGCCACCAGCAGAGTTTCGGGACAGGCGTTCTACGAGCAGTACTTC. This translates into CATSRVSGQAFYEQYF.

This clone was seen a handful of times. The rearrangement links TRBV29-1 to TRBJ1-5; a possible D gene is TRBD1 (6 bases). Trimming cost V 4 bases and J 7 bases, with 14 bases left between them. The CDR3 is 13 residues long. From germline, CDR1 is SQVTM and CDR2 ANQGSEA. The CDR3 is CSVGGQGTQPQHF. The CDR3 DNA reads TGCAGCGTTGGTGGGCAGGGGACCCAGCCCCAGCATTTT.

This clone was recorded a few times. For the CDR3, the DNA is TGTGCCAGCAGTTCTGGGGGCTTAACAGATACGCAGTATTTT. It is translated as CASSSGGLTDTQYF. The chain combines TRBV6-5 with TRBJ2-3; D is possibly TRBD1 (6 bases). The CDR3 is 14 amino acids. Trimming left V 4 bases short and J 3 bases short, with 11 bases between. Germline values: CDR1 MNHEY, CDR2 SVGAGI.

This clone was seen more than once but under ten times. The genes are TRBV15 and TRBJ2-1; the match to TRBD2 covers 10 bases. V lost 1 base and J lost 4; bases outside the gene matches: 1. Germline V gives CDR1 LNHNV, CDR2 YYDKDF (reference sequence). The CDR3 is made up of 15 amino acids. In nucleotides, the CDR3 is TGTGCCACCAGCAGAGGAGCGGGAGGGTACAATGAGCAGTTCTTC. Protein sequence: CATSRGAGGYNEQFF.

In this sample, this clone turned up a few times. Other DNA sequences in this sample translate to the same CDR3. This sequence joins TRBV28 and TRBJ2-3; no clear D gene. The CDR3 has 12 residues. Germline-derived CDR1 and CDR2 are MDHEN and SYDVKM. V was pared by 3 bases and J by 6 bases, with 7 bases between. This CDR3 reads CASSFGSDTQYF. DNA of the CDR3: TGTGCCAGCAGTTTCGGGTCTGATACGCAGTATTTT. Variable domain in full (rest from reference TRBV28 and TRBJ2-3): DVKVTQSSRYLVKRTGEKVFLECVQDMDHENMFWYRQDPGLGLRLIYFSYDVKMKEKGDIPEGYSVSREKKERFSLILESASTNQTSMYLCASSFGSDTQYFGPGTRLTVL.

This clone was detected only a few times. V and J are TRBV4-3 and TRBJ1-2, with D unresolved. The CDR3 is made up of 14 amino acids. Between the trimmed V and J ends, which lost 0 bases and 3 bases, there was a span of 8 bases. Germline CDR1 and CDR2: LGHNA and YSLEER. CDR3 protein: CASSQDYQYYGYTF. DNA of the CDR3: TGCGCCAGCAGCCAAGATTACCAGTACTATGGCTACACCTTC.

The genes are TRBV15 and TRBJ1-2; TRBD1 matches 7 bases. Trimming cost V 4 bases and J 4 bases; bases outside gene matches: 15. This CDR3 is built from 17 residues. CDR1 LNHNV and CDR2 YYDKDF come from the germline V gene (reference sequence). In DNA, the CDR3 is TGTGCCACCAGCAAAGAACCAGGGGGGATACTTCCCTATGGCTACACCTTC. Its protein product is CATSKEPGGILPYGYTF.

A note on this clone: Other DNA variants within this sample encode the same CDR3. The chain links TRBV5-4 to TRBJ2-3, with D maybe TRBD2 (5 bases). In germline, CDR1 is SGHNT, CDR2 YYREEE (reference sequence). Trimming cost V 4 bases and J 2 bases, with 11 bases left between them. The CDR3 runs 14 residues. The CDR3 loop reads CASSPTGSTDTQYF. The CDR3, as DNA: TGTGCCAGCAGCCCAACGGGGTCCACAGATACGCAGTATTTT. Drawing the rest from reference TRBV5-4 and TRBJ2-3, the complete variable domain is ETGVTQSPTHLIKTRGQQVTLRCSSQSGHNTVSWYQQALGQGPQFIFQYYREEENGRGNFPPRFSGLQFPNYSSELNVNALELDDSALYLCASSPTGSTDTQYFGPGTRLTVL.

The chain uses TRBV7-2 and TRBJ1-2; D is perhaps TRBD1 (6 bases). Germline V lookup: CDR1 SGHTA, CDR2 FQGNSA. The CDR3 is made up of 13 amino acids. Between the trimmed V and J ends, which lost 5 bases and 3 bases, there was a span of 10 bases. CDR3 sequence reads: CASSQDSYYGYTF. The CDR3 DNA reads as TGTGCCAGCAGCCAGGACAGCTACTATGGCTACACCTTC.

This clone was observed a single time. This chain connects TRBV29-1 to TRBJ1-2; the D gene is possibly TRBD1 (5 bases). Germline-derived CDR1 and CDR2 are SQVTM and ANQGSEA. Trimming took off 4 bases at V and 4 bases at J, with 13 bases between the two ends. The CDR3 has 13 amino acids. The CDR3 bases are TGCAGCGTTGCAGAGACAGACCGCTATGGCTACACCTTC. This codes for CSVAETDRYGYTF.

This clone was found a few times. In nucleotides, the CDR3 is TGTGCCACCAGCAGACGGCGCCTAGCGGGAGGGCCCCGCACAGATACGCAGTATTTT. This gives the protein CATSRRRLAGGPRTDTQYF. The rearrangement uses TRBV15 and TRBJ2-3, with 12 positions matching TRBD2. Germline trimming cut 2 bases from V and 1 base from J; bases unmatched to any gene: 10. This CDR3 comprises 19 residues. Germline values: CDR1 LNHNV, CDR2 YYDKDF (reference sequence).

V usage is TRBV29-1 and J usage is TRBJ1-2; TRBD1 matches 9 bases. V shed 7 bases, J shed 8 bases, and the junction held 11 bases outside the gene matches. The length of the CDR3 is 13 residues. Per germline, CDR1 SQVTM and CDR2 ANQGSEA. This chain's CDR3 is CSARPGQGSGYTF. The DNA of the CDR3 is TGCAGCGCCAGGCCGGGACAGGGTTCCGGCTACACCTTC.

This clone occurred a few times. V is TRBV2 and J is TRBJ2-5; possible D gene TRBD2, 6 bases. Trimming shortened V by 7 bases and J by 4 bases, and 10 bases separated the two germline ends. CDR1 and CDR2 from the germline V gene are SNHLY and FYNNEI. This CDR3 has 12 residues. CDR3 coding DNA: TGTGCCAGCACCGGGGGTGGAGAGACCCAGTACTTC. Translation: CASTGGGETQYF.

V and J are TRBV5-1 and TRBJ2-5, with TRBD1 identical over 7 bases. Unmatched junction bases numbered 12, after V lost 4 bases and J lost 6 bases. This CDR3 region has 15 residues. The V gene's germline CDR1 is SGHRS and CDR2 YFSETQ. In DNA, the CDR3 is TGCGCCAGCAGCGGGTCTCACAGGGGTGGGCAGACCCAGTACTTC. Its protein product is CASSGSHRGGQTQYF.

This clone has only a few counts. The chain couples TRBV4-3 to TRBJ1-2, with D perhaps TRBD1 (5 bases). CDR3 length: 16 amino acids. V was clipped by 0 bases and J by 3 bases, with 14 bases between them. Germline V gene lookup returns CDR1 LGHNA and CDR2 YSLEER. CDR3 in DNA: TGCGCCAGCAGCCAAGATGCCTTCGGGACGTACTATGGCTACACCTTC. Amino acids: CASSQDAFGTYYGYTF.

This clone was recorded a few times. For the CDR3, the DNA is TGTGCCAGCAGCTTATTGGGTGGAGGAGAGACCCAGTACTTC. Protein product: CASSLLGGGETQYF. The chain employs TRBV7-9 and TRBJ2-5, with a possible D match to TRBD2 (5 bases). V was cut by 2 bases and J by 4 bases, with 11 bases left in between. Germline CDR1 SEHNR, CDR2 FQNEAQ (reference sequence). This CDR3 has 14 residues.

The chain couples TRBV7-2 to TRBJ1-4, with unresolved D. Trimming took off 3 bases at V and 12 bases at J, with 11 bases between the two ends. Germline V gene lookup returns CDR1 SGHTA and CDR2 FQGNSA. This CDR3 region has 12 residues. CDR3 nucleotides: TGTGCCAGCAGCTTTGTGGCCACGGAACTGTTTTTT. It codes for CASSFVATELFF.

This clone came up a few times. The chain employs TRBV2 and TRBJ2-5; possible D gene TRBD2, 5 bases. V was clipped by 6 bases and J by 5 bases, with 13 bases between them. Germline-derived CDR1 and CDR2 are SNHLY and FYNNEI. This CDR3 has 13 residues. The CDR3 region is CASRFGVLETQYF. The CDR3 DNA is TGTGCCAGCAGGTTCGGGGTACTGGAGACCCAGTACTTC.

J is TRBJ2-5 and V is TRBV7-2, with unresolved D. Trimming took off 4 bases at V and 6 bases at J, with 6 bases between the two ends. Germline V gene sequence: CDR1 SGHTA, CDR2 FQGNSA. CDR3 length equals 11 residues. This CDR3 is CASSSYKTQYF. The CDR3 DNA sequence: TGTGCCAGCAGCTCCTACAAGACCCAGTACTTC.

V is TRBV11-1 and J is TRBJ2-2; D uncertain. V was clipped by 2 bases and J by 6 bases, with 4 bases between them. Germline values: CDR1 SGHAT, CDR2 FQDESV (reference sequence). The CDR3 totals 12 residues. In nucleotides, the CDR3 is TGTGCCAGCAGCTTAAGATCCGGGGAGCTGTTTTTT. It is translated as CASSLRSGELFF. The full variable domain, its missing parts supplied by reference TRBV11-1 and TRBJ2-2, is EAEVAQSPRYKITEKSQAVAFWCDPISGHATLYWYRQILGQGPELLVQFQDESVVDDSQLPKDRFSAERLKGVDSTLKIQPAELGDSAMYLCASSLRSGELFFGEGSRLTVL.

The chain joins TRBV4-2 to TRBJ2-5, with 11 bases identical to TRBD2. The CDR3 is made up of 19 amino acids. Germline values: CDR1 LGHNA, CDR2 YNFKEQ. The trim removed 1 base at V and 0 bases at J, leaving 10 bases unmatched. CDR3 residues: CASSQGYSGGAAYQETQYF. DNA of the CDR3: TGTGCCAGCAGCCAAGGATATAGCGGGGGGGCCGCGTACCAAGAGACCCAGTACTTC.

Concerning this clone itself: This same CDR3 is encoded by further DNA sequences in the sample. The J gene is TRBJ1-3, the V gene TRBV7-9; D uncertain. V lost 2 bases and J 0 bases, leaving 2 bases between the germline ends. The CDR3 has 13 amino acids. CDR1 is SEHNR and CDR2 is FQNEAQ in the germline V gene (reference sequence). In nucleotides, the CDR3 is TGTGCCAGCAGCTTAAGCTCTGGAAACACCATATATTTT. Translating it yields CASSLSSGNTIYF.

In this sample, this clone turned up many times. The CDR3 region has the DNA TGTGCCAGCAGTGTCGTTGGGAACATTCAGTACTTC. It codes for CASSVVGNIQYF. The chain is built from TRBV25-1 and TRBJ2-4, with D hard to call. Germline lookup yields CDR1 MGHDK and CDR2 SYGVNS. V lost 4 bases and J lost 7, with 8 bases in between. The CDR3 length is 12 residues.

In its sample, this clone was seen a few times. The J gene is TRBJ2-2, the V gene TRBV12-5; a possible D gene is TRBD1 (6 bases). This CDR3 spans 16 amino acids. Germline V lookup: CDR1 LGHNT, CDR2 FRNRAP. Trimming left V 7 bases short and J 6 bases short, with 21 bases between. The CDR3 here is CASAPPGTGSAGELFF. CDR3 sequence (DNA): TGTGCTAGTGCCCCCCCTGGTACAGGGTCCGCCGGGGAGCTGTTTTTT.

The gene calls are TRBV29-1 and TRBJ2-3; D might be TRBD1 (6 bases). Germline V CDR1 and CDR2: SQVTM, ANQGSEA. This CDR3 comprises 12 residues. With 8 bases removed from V and 2 bases from J, the gap between germline ends came to 11 bases. The CDR3 protein is CSTGMVTDTQYF. The CDR3 DNA sequence: TGCAGCACAGGGATGGTCACAGATACGCAGTATTTT.

This clone was seen a handful of times. The chain links TRBV4-3 to TRBJ2-3; TRBD1 matches at 8 bases. Germline CDR1 and CDR2: LGHNA and YSLEER. V gave up 0 bases and J gave up 3 bases; unmatched junction bases: 2. The CDR3 loop spans 15 amino acids. CDR3 region: CASSQEDRVTDTQYF. CDR3 sequence (DNA): TGCGCCAGCAGCCAAGAGGACAGGGTGACAGATACGCAGTATTTT.

This clone was detected a few times. The chain is built from TRBV5-1 and TRBJ2-3, with a possible D match to TRBD1 (5 bases). With 4 bases removed from V and 4 bases from J, the gap between germline ends came to 16 bases. Germline-derived CDR1 and CDR2 are SGHRS and YFSETQ. The CDR3 extends over 15 amino acids. The CDR3 coding sequence is TGCGCCAGCAGCCCCAGCAGGGTATGGGCAGATACGCAGTATTTT. It yields the protein CASSPSRVWADTQYF. The full variable domain, rest sourced from reference TRBV5-1 and TRBJ2-3, is KAGVTQTPRYLIKTRGQQVTLSCSPISGHRSVSWYQQTPGQGLQFLFEYFSETQRNKGNFPGRFSGRQFSNSRSEMNVSTLELGDSALYLCASSPSRVWADTQYFGPGTRLTVL.

The chain employs TRBV6-6 and TRBJ2-7; TRBD1 is a possible D gene (6 bases). The V end lost 6 bases, the J end lost 2 bases, and 8 bases lay between the germline ends. Germline V gives CDR1 MNHNY, CDR2 SVGAGI (reference sequence). The CDR3 is 12 amino acids. For the CDR3, the DNA is TGTGCCAGCAGACAGGGTACCTACGAGCAGTACTTC. This translates into CASRQGTYEQYF.

The V gene is TRBV19, the J gene TRBJ2-4; a possible D gene is TRBD1 (5 bases). The CDR3 has 17 residues. Germline V CDR1 and CDR2: LNHDA, SQIVND (reference sequence). Trimming removed 3 bases at V and 5 bases at J, with 20 bases between. The CDR3 sequence is CASSIPLTWGAQNIQYF. CDR3 DNA: TGTGCCAGTAGTATCCCCCTAACCTGGGGCGCACAAAACATTCAGTACTTC.